This is a list of T cell receptor beta chains from one sample in a study of human T cells and chemical hapten exposure. TCRdb used MiXCR to reprocess the RACE reads, holding one entry per CDR3 protein. The sample carries about 120,000 distinct CDR3 sequences, roughly 14% recorded once. Specimen: whole blood, collected in connection with sensitization to the hapten diphenylcyclopropenone (DPC). Receptors were obtained from a woman between 18 and 29 years old with alopecia areata. Some clones in this sample may be carry-over from other donors' samples. The CDR3 runs from the conserved cysteine through the conserved F or W. The order of the fields is J gene, V gene, clone size, D gene, CDR3 DNA, CDR3 protein. A D gene is named only where the DNA matches it firmly. Expanded clones are given a class, and other clones once, few, many or no size at all.

J: TRBJ2-5; V: TRBV18; size: few; D: .; DNA: TGTGCCAGCTCACCGGGACTGACGCAAGAGACCCAGTACTTC; CDR3: CASSPGLTQETQYF
J: TRBJ1-5; V: TRBV7-8; size: many; D: .; DNA: TGTGCCAGCAGCCGTGCAGGGAGTCAGCCCCAGCATTTT; CDR3: CASSRAGSQPQHF
J: TRBJ2-7; V: TRBV28; size: many; D: TRBD1; DNA: TGTGCCAGCAGTTCCTCCGGGACAGGGCGCCACGAGCAGTACTTC; CDR3: CASSSSGTGRHEQYF
J: TRBJ1-5; V: TRBV18; size: .; D: .; DNA: TGTGCCAGCTCATTCAGGGAAAGCAATCAGCCCCAGCATTTT; CDR3: CASSFRESNQPQHF
J: TRBJ2-7; V: TRBV20-1; size: few; D: .; DNA: TGCAGTGCTCCACCCTTCGGGGACGAGCAGTACTTC; CDR3: CSAPPFGDEQYF
J: TRBJ2-5; V: TRBV6-5; size: few; D: .; DNA: TGTGCCAGCAGTTACGCTGGGGGTCAGGAGACCCAGTACTTC; CDR3: CASSYAGGQETQYF
J: TRBJ2-3; V: TRBV29-1; size: many; D: .; DNA: TGCAGCGCTTTTGGAATCGGGGCAGATACGCAGTATTTT; CDR3: CSAFGIGADTQYF
J: TRBJ2-3; V: TRBV11-3; size: .; D: TRBD1; DNA: TGTGCCAGCAGCTTAGACGGGACAGAGACAGATACGCAGTATTTT; CDR3: CASSLDGTETDTQYF
J: TRBJ1-5; V: TRBV7-6; size: many; D: .; DNA: TGTGCCAGCAGCTCCGGGACCTATCAGCCCCAGCATTTT; CDR3: CASSSGTYQPQHF
J: TRBJ1-6; V: TRBV7-2; size: .; D: .; DNA: TGTGCCAGCAGCTTAGGCCAGGGAAGAAATCAAGAATATAATTCACCCCTCCACTTT; CDR3: CASSLGQGRNQEYNSPLHF
J: TRBJ2-2; V: TRBV12-3/TRBV12-4; size: .; D: TRBD2; DNA: TGTGCCAGCAGTTCACCGGGACTAGAGGGGGCCGGGGAGCTGTTTTTT; CDR3: CASSSPGLEGAGELFF
J: TRBJ2-7; V: TRBV4-3; size: .; D: .; DNA: TGCGCCAGCAGCCAAGATAACGGGCAGATTTACTACGAGCAGTACTTC; CDR3: CASSQDNGQIYYEQYF
J: TRBJ2-7; V: TRBV11-2; size: many; D: .; DNA: TGTGCCAGCAGCTCTGGGATTGCCTACGAGCAGTACTTC; CDR3: CASSSGIAYEQYF
J: TRBJ1-2; V: TRBV20-1; size: .; D: .; DNA: TGCAGTGCTACCAAACAGGAACTCTATGGCTACACCTTC; CDR3: CSATKQELYGYTF
J: TRBJ2-4; V: TRBV18; size: few; D: .; DNA: TGTGCCAGCTCACCAATCAGGAACTTAGCCAAAAACATTCAGTACTTC; CDR3: CASSPIRNLAKNIQYF
J: TRBJ2-3; V: TRBV9; size: .; D: .; DNA: TGTGCCAGCAGCCCTTTGGGAACCACAGATACGCAGTATTTT; CDR3: CASSPLGTTDTQYF
J: TRBJ2-5; V: TRBV6-6; size: .; D: TRBD2; DNA: TGTGCCAGCAGCACCCCTAGCGGGGGGACTTTCCAAGAGACCCAGTACTTC; CDR3: CASSTPSGGTFQETQYF
J: TRBJ2-3; V: TRBV12-3/TRBV12-4; size: .; D: .; DNA: TGTGCCAGCAGTTTGGAGGAGAATACGCAGTATTTT; CDR3: CASSLEENTQYF
J: TRBJ1-1; V: TRBV6-2/TRBV6-3; size: .; D: TRBD1; DNA: TGTGCCAGCAGCCGAGGTGGTCCGATGACAGGGGGAAACACTGAAGCTTTCTTT; CDR3: CASSRGGPMTGGNTEAFF
J: TRBJ1-5; V: TRBV24-1; size: .; D: .; DNA: TGTGCCACCAGTGATCCGGGCCCCAATCAGCCCCAGCATTTT; CDR3: CATSDPGPNQPQHF
J: TRBJ2-2; V: TRBV7-2; size: many; D: TRBD1; DNA: TGTGCCAGCAGCCGAACTGCAGGGGGCGGGACCGGGGAGCTGTTTTTT; CDR3: CASSRTAGGGTGELFF
J: TRBJ2-7; V: TRBV5-1; size: few; D: .; DNA: TGCGCCAGCAGCTTCTCCCGGTCCGTTACCTACGAGCAGTACTTC; CDR3: CASSFSRSVTYEQYF
J: TRBJ2-2; V: TRBV6-2/TRBV6-3; size: .; D: .; DNA: TGTGCCAGCAAACCGGGACGGACCTCGACCGGGGAGCTGTTTTTT; CDR3: CASKPGRTSTGELFF
J: TRBJ2-3; V: TRBV20-1; size: few; D: TRBD1; DNA: TGCAGTGCCCGGGACAGCGGAAGCACAGATACGCAGTATTTT; CDR3: CSARDSGSTDTQYF
J: TRBJ2-1; V: TRBV25-1; size: .; D: TRBD2; DNA: TGTGCCAGCAGCGCGGAGCGGGGGAGCTCCTACAATGAGCAGTTCTTC; CDR3: CASSAERGSSYNEQFF
J: TRBJ1-4; V: TRBV3-1; size: many; D: .; DNA: TGTGCCAGCAGCCAAGCAGTGGTACCGGGGGAAAAACTGTTTTTT; CDR3: CASSQAVVPGEKLFF
J: TRBJ1-2; V: TRBV20-1; size: .; D: .; DNA: TGCAGTGCTGTCGGGAACCATGGCTACACCTTC; CDR3: CSAVGNHGYTF